This T cell receptor (beta chain) was sequenced during a study of Ad26.COV2.S vaccination and SARS-CoV-2 variants. Overall study: Administration of Ad26.COV2.S was intramuscular, either once or twice 56 days apart.

This clone was seen a few times. As to treatment: some 19 received Ad26.COV2.S at low or high dose, single or two shots; 5 received placebo; per-sample allocation not given. All samples were drawn on day 63, counting from the first vaccine or placebo injection. Vaccination used an Ad26 vector expressing Wuhan-strain SARS-CoV-2 spike. Germline V gene data show CDR1 as SGHRS and CDR2 as YFSETQ. V trimming: 5 bases; J trimming: 5 bases; junction bases outside the gene matches: 4. The CDR3 totals 12 residues. The data were produced by immunoSEQ multiplex PCR, yet TCRdb's version contains in-frame clones alone and is incomplete. This table has approximately 400,000 clones, approximately 81% appearing once.

The input for sequencing was peripheral blood, taken in a trial of Ad26.COV2.S vaccine versus placebo. V is TRBV5-1 and J is TRBJ2-7; 7 bases match TRBD2. The source of this sequence is a person aged 18 to 59 who received the Ad26.COV2.S COVID-19 vaccine or a placebo. CDR3 coding DNA: TGCGCCAGCAGGTGGGCGGGAGACGAGCAGTACTTC. Its protein product is CASRWAGDEQYF.